This T cell receptor (beta chain) was identified during a study of neurological immune-mediated disorders. TCRdb re-analysed the 5' RACE reads in MiXCR, keeping a single row per CDR3 protein. The data contain tens of thousands of distinct CDR3 sequences, 9% to 12% of them seen just once; the ten biggest clones take up about 6.6%. V lost 0 bases to trimming and J lost 1 base, with 6 bases between them. This CDR3 spans 15 amino acids. Germline CDR1 is LGHDT and CDR2 is YNNKEL (reference sequence). This clonotype was observed at least ten times. Sequencing input: PBMCs. The chain has TRBV3-1 and TRBJ2-2; D uncertain. The receptor was isolated from a woman in her twenties or thirties with HTLV-1-associated myelopathy (HAM/TSP). Here the CDR3 reads CASSQDQRNTGELFF. The CDR3 DNA follows: TGTGCCAGCAGCCAAGATCAGAGGAACACCGGGGAGCTGTTTTTT.